These 28 T cell receptor beta chains came from one sample sequenced in a study of T cells in Graves' hyperthyroidism and ophthalmopathy. Amplification yielded TCR beta CDR3 regions, with RNA transcripts as the source. During a first-round RT-PCR of the TCR CDR3, the HTBI primer set was used. Via MiXCR, TCRdb re-called the multiplex PCR reads, giving one row per CDR3 protein. The sample lists approximately 640,000 distinct CDR3 sequences, roughly 17% occurring once. Sequencing input: blood. All receptors come from a man aged 50 to 59 with Graves' hyperthyroidism.

The sample holds a few counts of this clonotype. CDR3 residues: CAYSSYNEQFF. In DNA form, the CDR3 reads TGTGCGTATAGCTCCTACAATGAGCAGTTCTTC. This sequence joins TRBV30 and TRBJ2-1; the D is unclear. This CDR3 has 11 amino acids. Germline CDR1 is GTSNPN and CDR2 is SVGIG (reference sequence).

In its sample, this clonotype was seen many times. The chain links TRBV28 to TRBJ2-5, with 10 bases aligning to TRBD1. The CDR3 runs to 16 residues. Germline assignment: CDR1 MDHEN and CDR2 SYDVKM. V gave up 5 bases and J gave up 0 bases; unmatched junction bases: 6. The CDR3: CASSTPGQGYQETQYF. In DNA form, the CDR3 reads TGTGCCAGCAGTACCCCGGGACAGGGGTACCAAGAGACCCAGTACTTC.

The chain has TRBV29-1 and TRBJ2-7, with a tentative D call TRBD2 (6 bases). The CDR3 spans 14 residues. Trimming removed 6 bases from V and 0 bases from J, with 15 bases in between. Germline V CDR1 and CDR2: SQVTM, ANQGSEA. CDR3 residues: CSVGDFRSSYEQYF. The CDR3 bases are TGCAGCGTAGGGGACTTCCGGAGCTCCTACGAGCAGTACTTC.

In this sample, this clonotype turned up a few times. The gene calls are TRBV6-1 and TRBJ2-1; D not certain. The germline V and J ends were trimmed by 2 bases and 8 bases, with 13 bases remaining between them. This CDR3 has 14 amino acids. CDR1 is MNHNS and CDR2 is SASEGT in the germline V gene. DNA of the CDR3: TGTGCCAGCAGTGAAAATAGGATAGCCCATGAGCAGTTCTTC. It specifies CASSENRIAHEQFF.

For this clonotype: A much larger clone sits a single nucleotide away, making a read error possible. The V and J genes are TRBV3-1 and TRBJ1-1; 8 bases line up with TRBD1. CDR1 is LGHDT, CDR2 YNNKEL, per germline (reference sequence). CDR3 length equals 14 residues. The DNA for the CDR3 is TGTGCCGGCAGCCCGGGACAGGCGAGCACTGAAGCTTTCTTT. Its translation: CAGSPGQASTEAFF.

This clonotype was counted at least ten times. The chain combines TRBV28 with TRBJ1-5; no clear D. This CDR3 comprises 14 residues. Trimming removed 5 bases at V and 4 bases at J, with 12 bases between. CDR1 is MDHEN, CDR2 SYDVKM, per germline. The CDR3 reads CASSRTEWNQPQHF. As DNA, the CDR3 is TGTGCCAGCAGTAGGACGGAATGGAATCAGCCCCAGCATTTT.

The gene calls are TRBV12-5 and TRBJ2-3; D gene uncertain. Trimming removed 1 base from V and 4 bases from J, with 6 bases in between. CDR1 and CDR2 (germline): LGHNT, FRNRAP. There are 13 residues in the CDR3. The CDR3: CASGLALSDTQYF. DNA of the CDR3: TGTGCTAGTGGTTTGGCACTATCAGATACGCAGTATTTT.

This clonotype was detected ten times or more. J is TRBJ1-6 and V is TRBV12-3 or TRBV12-4; D not certain. The V gene lost 3 bases and the J gene lost 10 bases, with 16 bases spanning the gap. This CDR3 is built from 15 residues. This CDR3 reads CASSLGLGFRSPLHF. Here the CDR3 DNA reads TGTGCCAGCAGTTTGGGTCTGGGGTTCCGATCACCCCTCCACTTT.

CDR3 region: CASSLGSGRPYEQYF. In DNA, the CDR3 is TGCGCCAGCAGCTTGGGGAGCGGAAGACCCTACGAGCAGTACTTC. The rearrangement joins TRBV5-1 to TRBJ2-7; TRBD2 is a possible D gene (5 bases). V gave up 0 bases and J gave up 2 bases, with 12 bases separating them. Germline loops: CDR1 SGHRS, CDR2 YFSETQ. This CDR3 has 15 amino acids.

A word on this clonotype: This sequence may be a read error, since a much larger clone differs from it by one base. This chain links TRBV10-3 with TRBJ2-2; 8 nucleotides line up with TRBD1. This CDR3 has 16 amino acids. Trimming at V came to 5 bases and at J to 5 bases, leaving 10 bases not matched to a gene. The germline V gene has CDR1 ENHRY and CDR2 SYGVKD. CDR3 nucleotide sequence: TGTGCCATCAGTCCCGGCCAGGGGGCAAGAACCGGGGAGCTGTTTTTT. Its protein is CAISPGQGARTGELFF.

The chain is built from TRBV19 and TRBJ1-2; a possible D gene is TRBD1 (6 bases). The germline V gene has CDR1 LNHDA and CDR2 SQIVND (reference sequence). V was shortened by 5 bases and J by 6 bases, with 25 bases between the two germline ends. CDR3 length: 17 residues. Written as DNA, the CDR3 is TGTGCCAGTAGTCCTCGTTTTTCAGGAGGGGGGATTGATGGCTACACCTTC. Protein sequence: CASSPRFSGGGIDGYTF.

In its sample, this clonotype was seen a few times. The chain recombines TRBV6-1 with TRBJ2-7; 10 bases align to TRBD1. Germline CDR1 and CDR2: MNHNS and SASEGT. The CDR3 contains 16 residues. The junction had 14 bases not matched to a gene; V was cut back by 6 bases and J by 6 bases. The DNA of the CDR3 is TGTGCCAGCAGAACTCTCGGAGGGGACAGGGGCTCCGAGCAGTACTTC. Amino acid sequence: CASRTLGGDRGSEQYF.

The rearrangement uses TRBV2 and TRBJ1-5, with no clear D. This CDR3 is 15 amino acids long. Germline V lookup: CDR1 SNHLY, CDR2 FYNNEI. V lost 7 bases to trimming and J lost 8 bases, with 21 bases between them. The CDR3 DNA follows: TGTGCCAGCACCAACTCCCTCGTTCGAGGTAAGCCCCAGCATTTT. The encoded protein is CASTNSLVRGKPQHF.

This clonotype has just a few counts. J is TRBJ2-3 and V is TRBV30; no reliable D call. This CDR3 comprises 15 residues. Trimming left V 0 bases short and J 0 bases short, with 10 bases between. Looked up from germline, CDR1 is GTSNPN and CDR2 is SVGIG (reference sequence). The CDR3 region has the DNA TGTGCCTGGAGTGTGATCGGTGGGAGCACAGATACGCAGTATTTT. Amino acids: CAWSVIGGSTDTQYF.

This clonotype came up many times. This chain uses TRBV6-6 with TRBJ1-6; no clear D gene. There are 15 residues in the CDR3. From germline, CDR1 is MNHNY and CDR2 SVGAGI (reference sequence). The V gene lost 1 base and the J gene lost 8 bases, with 12 bases spanning the gap. In DNA form, the CDR3 reads TGTGCCAGCAGTTACTTTAAGAGTGGGGATTCACCCCTCCACTTT. It translates to CASSYFKSGDSPLHF.

This clonotype was seen ten or more times. This rearrangement joins TRBV28 to TRBJ2-1; D not resolved. Germline CDR1 is MDHEN and CDR2 is SYDVKM. The ends were cut back, 3 bases at V and 7 bases at J, with 7 bases in the middle. The CDR3 covers 12 residues. The CDR3 coding sequence is TGTGCCAGCAGTTTCGGGCCAAATGAGCAGTTCTTC. It codes for CASSFGPNEQFF.

The CDR3 loop reads CASKRSGTGVGYGNEKLFF. The CDR3 DNA follows: TGTGCCAGCAAAAGGTCCGGGACAGGGGTAGGGTATGGTAATGAAAAACTGTTTTTT. The chain has TRBV28 and TRBJ1-4; 10 nucleotides align to TRBD1. The V and J ends lost 7 bases and 4 bases, in that order; junction bases with no gene match: 18. The length of the CDR3 is 19 residues. Germline assignment: CDR1 MDHEN and CDR2 SYDVKM.

In its sample, this clonotype was seen many times. V is TRBV6-5 and J is TRBJ2-1, with 11 bases identical to TRBD2. The length of the CDR3 is 17 residues. V lost 4 bases, J lost 4 bases, and 9 bases stayed unmatched. The germline CDR1 and CDR2 sequences are MNHEY and SVGAGI. The CDR3 sequence: CASSSETTSGIYNEQFF. Written as DNA, the CDR3 is TGTGCCAGCAGTTCCGAAACGACTAGCGGGATATACAATGAGCAGTTCTTC.

This clonotype was recorded at least ten times. Here the CDR3 reads CASSLSPTGAKNIQYF. In DNA form, the CDR3 reads TGTGCCAGCAGCTTATCCCCGACGGGCGCCAAAAACATTCAGTACTTC. The chain recombines TRBV11-2 with TRBJ2-4; D not certain. Trimming took off 2 bases at V and 1 base at J, with 12 bases between the two ends. The CDR3 covers 16 residues. Germline CDR1 reads SGHAT; CDR2 reads FQNNGV.

This chain joins TRBV18 and TRBJ2-3, with TRBD2 as a possible D gene (5 bases). Germline V lookup: CDR1 KGHSH, CDR2 LQKENI. The CDR3 extends over 15 amino acids. Trimming removed 3 bases from V and 0 bases from J, with 10 bases in between. Written as DNA, the CDR3 is TGTGCCAGCTCACCCCTTGAGGGAAGCACAGATACGCAGTATTTT. It encodes CASSPLEGSTDTQYF.

The V call is TRBV3-1, the J call TRBJ2-3, with D hard to call. The CDR3 extends over 11 amino acids. With 2 bases removed from V and 8 bases from J, the gap between germline ends came to 5 bases. The germline V gene has CDR1 LGHDT and CDR2 YNNKEL (reference sequence). For the CDR3, the DNA is TGTGCCAGCAGCCAACTGGTTACGCAGTATTTT. Protein product: CASSQLVTQYF.

The chain has TRBV7-9 and TRBJ2-5; D is ambiguous. CDR1 and CDR2 (germline): SEHNR, FQNEAQ (reference sequence). V gave up 3 bases and J gave up 5 bases, with 13 bases separating them. CDR3 length: 14 amino acids. Here the CDR3 reads CASSFYLGWETQYF. The CDR3 region has the DNA TGTGCCAGCAGCTTTTACCTAGGGTGGGAGACCCAGTACTTC.

This clonotype was observed many times. The gene calls are TRBV5-1 and TRBJ2-7, with 7 bases identical to TRBD1. From germline, CDR1 is SGHRS and CDR2 YFSETQ. The CDR3 runs 14 residues. V lost 4 bases to trimming and J lost 4 bases; unmatched junction nucleotides: 8. CDR3 amino acids: CASSVGTVLYEQYF. DNA of the CDR3: TGCGCCAGCAGCGTCGGGACAGTTCTGTACGAGCAGTACTTC.

This clonotype has a handful of counts. Given a much more abundant clone one base away, this may be a read error. V usage is TRBV11-2 and J usage is TRBJ2-3; D is unclear. Germline V CDR1 and CDR2: SGHAT, FQNNGV. This CDR3 has 14 residues. V dropped 4 bases and J dropped 4 bases, with 12 bases sitting between them. The CDR3 sequence is CASSYARAADTQYF. The CDR3 DNA is TGTGCCAGCAGCTACGCCCGGGCTGCAGATACGCAGTATTTT.

Many counts were recorded for this clonotype. The junction departs from germline at one end; a sequencing error may be responsible. The chain couples TRBV6-6 to TRBJ2-7; 7 nucleotides match TRBD1. Germline CDR1 MNHNY, CDR2 SVGAGI (reference sequence). This CDR3 has 16 amino acids. CDR3 DNA: TGCGCCAGCAGTTACGGAGGCGGCAGGGGGAAGTACGAGCAGTACTTC. It encodes CASSYGGGRGKYEQYF.

The chain combines TRBV29-1 with TRBJ1-4; D is uncertain. CDR3 length: 13 residues. Per the germline V gene, CDR1 is SQVTM and CDR2 is ANQGSEA. V lost 4 bases to trimming and J lost 0 bases, with 6 bases between them. The CDR3 is CSVVSATNEKLFF. The CDR3 nucleotides read TGCAGCGTTGTAAGTGCAACTAATGAAAAACTGTTTTTT.

This clonotype has a count of ten or more. The chain carries TRBV10-3 and TRBJ1-4; tentative D call: TRBD1 (6 bases). The germline CDR1 and CDR2 sequences are ENHRY and SYGVKD. CDR3 size: 13 residues. The germline V and J ends were trimmed by 6 bases and 3 bases, with 8 bases remaining between them. CDR3 nucleotide sequence: TGTGCCATCAGGGGACAACCTAATGAAAAACTGTTTTTT. This codes for CAIRGQPNEKLFF.

This clonotype showed up just a few times. The chain recombines TRBV7-9 with TRBJ1-1, with D perhaps TRBD1 (5 bases). The CDR3 has 13 amino acids. Germline values: CDR1 SEHNR, CDR2 FQNEAQ (reference sequence). Trimming left V 4 bases short and J 7 bases short, with 13 bases between. In nucleotides, the CDR3 is TGTGCCAGCAGCTCCCGGAAGGACATTGAAGCTTTCTTT. Its protein is CASSSRKDIEAFF.